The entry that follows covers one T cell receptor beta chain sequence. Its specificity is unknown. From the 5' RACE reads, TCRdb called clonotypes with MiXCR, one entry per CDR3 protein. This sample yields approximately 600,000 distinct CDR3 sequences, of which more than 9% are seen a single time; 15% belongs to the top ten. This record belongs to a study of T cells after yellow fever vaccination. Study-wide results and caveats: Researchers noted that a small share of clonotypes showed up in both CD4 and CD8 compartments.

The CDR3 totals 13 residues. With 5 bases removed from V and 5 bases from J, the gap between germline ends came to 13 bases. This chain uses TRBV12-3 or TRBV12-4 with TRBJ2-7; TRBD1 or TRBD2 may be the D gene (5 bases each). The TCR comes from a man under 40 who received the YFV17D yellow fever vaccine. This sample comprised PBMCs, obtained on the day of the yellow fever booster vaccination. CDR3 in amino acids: CASSPHGGDEQYF. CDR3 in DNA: TGTGCCAGCAGTCCCCATGGGGGAGACGAGCAGTACTTC.